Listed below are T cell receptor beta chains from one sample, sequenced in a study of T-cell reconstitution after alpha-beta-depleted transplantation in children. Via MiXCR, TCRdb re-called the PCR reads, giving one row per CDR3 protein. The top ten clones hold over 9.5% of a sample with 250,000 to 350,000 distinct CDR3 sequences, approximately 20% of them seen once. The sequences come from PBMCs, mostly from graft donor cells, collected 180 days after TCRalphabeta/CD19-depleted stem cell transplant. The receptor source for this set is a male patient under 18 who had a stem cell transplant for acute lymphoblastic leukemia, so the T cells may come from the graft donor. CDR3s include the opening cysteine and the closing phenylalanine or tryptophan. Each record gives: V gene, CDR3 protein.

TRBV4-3,CASSQLAGGHTGELFF
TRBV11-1,CASGSDSRLTDTQYF
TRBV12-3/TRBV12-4,CASTLAGGPKLETQYF
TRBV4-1,CASSQGRDRAYNEQFF
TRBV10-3,CAISQGLKGGETQYF
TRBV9,CASGLTSSGYNEQFF
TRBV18,CASSPIRTGFFVEAFF
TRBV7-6,CASSAPGGSYEQYF
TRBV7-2,CASSPRWIQETQYF
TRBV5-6,CASSLDLSGSSYNEQFF
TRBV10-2,CASSGGAKNIQYF
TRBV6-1,CASILQPYNEQFF
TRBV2,CASSETPGLNSVNEQFF
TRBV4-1,CASSQARPSGRGYEQYF
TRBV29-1,CSVGHRGPSGYTF
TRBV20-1,CSARQGAWSDTQYF
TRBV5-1,CASSWGQGITDTQYF
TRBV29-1,CSARSRGSGANVLTF
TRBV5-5,CASSWGDTEYEQYF
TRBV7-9,CASSFSRTGESDF